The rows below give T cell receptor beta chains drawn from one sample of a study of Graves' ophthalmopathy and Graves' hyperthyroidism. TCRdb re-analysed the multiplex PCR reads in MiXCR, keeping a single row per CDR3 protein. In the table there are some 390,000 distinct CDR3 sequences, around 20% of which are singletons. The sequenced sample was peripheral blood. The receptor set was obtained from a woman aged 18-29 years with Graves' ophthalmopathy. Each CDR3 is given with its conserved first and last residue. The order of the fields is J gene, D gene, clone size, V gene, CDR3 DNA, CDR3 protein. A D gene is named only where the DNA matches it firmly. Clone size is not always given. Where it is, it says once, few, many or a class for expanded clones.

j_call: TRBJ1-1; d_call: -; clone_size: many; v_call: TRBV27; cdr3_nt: TGTGCCAGCATCAACCGGGGGACCCATGAAGCTTTCTTT; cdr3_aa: CASINRGTHEAFF
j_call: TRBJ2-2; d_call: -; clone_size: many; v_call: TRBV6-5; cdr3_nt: TGTGCCAGCAGTCGGGGTTTCACCGGGGAGCTGTTTTTT; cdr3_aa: CASSRGFTGELFF
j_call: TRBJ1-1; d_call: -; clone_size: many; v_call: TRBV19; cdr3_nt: TGTGCCAGTAGTATAATCATAGGGCAAGAGGGTACCAACACTGAAGCTTTCTTT; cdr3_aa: CASSIIIGQEGTNTEAFF
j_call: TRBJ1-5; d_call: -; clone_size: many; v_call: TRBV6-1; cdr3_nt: TGTGCCAGCAACATGGCCGTGCTAAATCAGCCCCAGCATTTT; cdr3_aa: CASNMAVLNQPQHF
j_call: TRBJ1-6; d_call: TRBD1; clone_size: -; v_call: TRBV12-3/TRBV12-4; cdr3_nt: TGTGCCAGCAGCCATAAACCGGACAGGGGTTATAATTCACCCCTCCACTTT; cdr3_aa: CASSHKPDRGYNSPLHF
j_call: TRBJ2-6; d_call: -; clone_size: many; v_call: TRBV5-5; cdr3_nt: TGTGCCAGCAGCTTGGTAGCGGTGGGGGGGGCCAACGTCCTGACTTTC; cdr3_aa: CASSLVAVGGANVLTF
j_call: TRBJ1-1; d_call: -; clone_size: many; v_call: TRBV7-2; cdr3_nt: TGTGCCAGCAGCCGAACAGGGTTGGACACTGAAGCTTTCTTT; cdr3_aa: CASSRTGLDTEAFF
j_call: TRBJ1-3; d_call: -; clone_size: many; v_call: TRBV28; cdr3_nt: TGTGCCAGCAGTTTATTAGGCTCTGGAAACACCATATATTTT; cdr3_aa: CASSLLGSGNTIYF
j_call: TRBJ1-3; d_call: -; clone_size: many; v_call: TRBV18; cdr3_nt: TGTGCCAGCTCACCAAAACAGGGCTCTGGAAACACCATATATTTT; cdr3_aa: CASSPKQGSGNTIYF
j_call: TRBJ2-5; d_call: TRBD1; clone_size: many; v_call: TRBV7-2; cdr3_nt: TGTGCCAGCAGCTCGTCGGGACAGGGCTTTGGGACCCAGTACTTC; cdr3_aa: CASSSSGQGFGTQYF
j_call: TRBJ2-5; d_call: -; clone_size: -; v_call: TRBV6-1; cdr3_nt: TGTGCCAGCAGTATCCCATCGGGTAGGGGAGAGACCCAGTACTTC; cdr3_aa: CASSIPSGRGETQYF
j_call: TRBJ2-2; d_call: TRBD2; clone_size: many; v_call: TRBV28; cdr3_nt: TGTGCCAGCAGTGGGGGGGGACGGACCGGGGAGCTGTTTTTT; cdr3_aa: CASSGGGRTGELFF
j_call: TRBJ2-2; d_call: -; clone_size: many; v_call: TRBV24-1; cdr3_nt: TGTGCCACCAGTCGAAAGAACACCGGGGAGCTGTTTTTT; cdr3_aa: CATSRKNTGELFF
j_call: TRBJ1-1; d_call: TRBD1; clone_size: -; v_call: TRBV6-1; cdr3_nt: TGTGCCAGCAGACAGGGGGCACTGAACACTGAAGCTTTCTTT; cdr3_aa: CASRQGALNTEAFF
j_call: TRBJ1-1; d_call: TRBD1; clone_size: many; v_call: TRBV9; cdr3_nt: TGTGCCAGCAGCGTACAGGCAGGGGGAGGGAACACTGAAGCTTTCTTT; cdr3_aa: CASSVQAGGGNTEAFF
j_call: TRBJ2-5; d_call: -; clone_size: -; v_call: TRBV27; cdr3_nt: TGTGCCAGCAGTTTAAGGGGGGGAAGATCCAATCAAGAGACCCAGTACTTC; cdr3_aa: CASSLRGGRSNQETQYF
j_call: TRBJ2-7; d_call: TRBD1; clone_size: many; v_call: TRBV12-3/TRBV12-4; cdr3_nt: TGTGCCAGCAGACCTGGACAGGGGGCTGTGGGCGAGCAGTACTTC; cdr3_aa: CASRPGQGAVGEQYF
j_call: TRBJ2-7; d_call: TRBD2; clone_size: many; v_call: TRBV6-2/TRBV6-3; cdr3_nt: TGTGCCAGCAGTTACTCGATCGGGGGGGATCCCTACGAGCAGTACTTC; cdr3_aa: CASSYSIGGDPYEQYF
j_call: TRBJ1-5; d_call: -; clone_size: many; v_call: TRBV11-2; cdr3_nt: TGTGCCAGCAGCACCCGGGACGATGGTGGGCCTCAGCCCCAGCATTTT; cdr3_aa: CASSTRDDGGPQPQHF
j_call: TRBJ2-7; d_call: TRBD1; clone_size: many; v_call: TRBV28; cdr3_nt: TGTGCCAGCAGAAGGGACAGTATCTACGAGCAGTACTTC; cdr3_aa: CASRRDSIYEQYF
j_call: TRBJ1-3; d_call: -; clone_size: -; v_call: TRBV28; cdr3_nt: TGTGCCAGCAGTGGTCGTAGGTTACTCTCTGGAAACACCATATATTTT; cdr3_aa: CASSGRRLLSGNTIYF
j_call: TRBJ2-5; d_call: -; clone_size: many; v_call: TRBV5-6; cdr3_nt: TGTGCCAGCAGCTTGAGACGGGGGGCCAAGGGGGAGACCCAGTACTTC; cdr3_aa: CASSLRRGAKGETQYF
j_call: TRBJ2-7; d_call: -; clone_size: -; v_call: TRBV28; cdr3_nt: TGTGCCAGCAGTCCCAGCCTTGGGGGCTCCTACGAGCAGTACTTC; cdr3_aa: CASSPSLGGSYEQYF
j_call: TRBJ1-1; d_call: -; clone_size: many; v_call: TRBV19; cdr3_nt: TGTGCCAGTAGTCTGCGAGGGGAGACTACTGAAGCTTTCTTT; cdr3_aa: CASSLRGETTEAFF
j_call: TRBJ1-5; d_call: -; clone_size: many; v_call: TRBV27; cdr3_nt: TGTGCCAGCAGTCCGCTCACGATAAATCAGCCCCAGCATTTT; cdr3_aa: CASSPLTINQPQHF
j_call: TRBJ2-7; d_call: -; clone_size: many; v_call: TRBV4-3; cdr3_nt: TGCGCCAGCAGCCAACTTGGCGGCCAGGAGAACGAGCAGTACTTC; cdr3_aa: CASSQLGGQENEQYF
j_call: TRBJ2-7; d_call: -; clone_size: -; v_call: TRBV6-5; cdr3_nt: TGTGCCAGCAGTTACGGCCGGGACTACGAGCAGTACTTC; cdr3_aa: CASSYGRDYEQYF
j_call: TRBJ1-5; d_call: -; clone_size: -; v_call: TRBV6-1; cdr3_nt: TGTGCCAGCAAGAAAACAGGGACTAGCAATCAGCCCCAGCATTTT; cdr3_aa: CASKKTGTSNQPQHF